The rows below give T cell receptor beta chains drawn from one sample of a study of blood T cell repertoires in COVID-19. Libraries were prepared by immunoSEQ multiplex PCR; TCRdb keeps only in-frame clonotypes and omits some of them. This table has 55,000 to 80,000 clones, 65% to 80% appearing once. What was sequenced was peripheral blood. The receptors were gathered from a man in his sixties with acute or convalescent COVID-19. The CDR3 runs from the conserved cysteine through the conserved F or W. Each record gives: V gene, CDR3 protein.

>TRBV7-8
CASSPGTSEVYEQYF
>TRBV30
CAWSLGQRNSPLHF
>TRBV7-8
CASSLVDSAYEQYF
>TRBV19
CASSTTANQPQHF
>TRBV13
CASSLNSVYEQYF
>TRBV27
CASSFRRGMNTEAFF
>TRBV5-1
CASSFQGTYNEQFF
>TRBV4-3
CASSQDVGQGSSGANVLTF
>TRBV29-1
CSVSGTGGEPQHF
>TRBV5-1
CASSEQNTQYF
>TRBV12-3/TRBV12-4
CATLGGSNYGYTF
>TRBV28
CASSSTRGVETQYF
>TRBV5-1
CASSLGEGRPDTDTQYF
>TRBV27
CASKFGTKHTEAFF
>TRBV7-9
CASSSLASYEQYF
>TRBV7-6
CASSPSTSGSTDTQYF
>TRBV4-1
CASSQTLPTGGNTEAFF
>TRBV18
CASSTQGNQPQHF
>TRBV27
CASSPLAGGVETQYF
>TRBV7-2
CASRSGTVPTDTQYF
>TRBV6-5
CASSYSIQGHQETQYF
>TRBV11-2
CASSLGGSGNIQYF
>TRBV20-1
CSASSPTGMENQPQHF
>TRBV7-3
CASSLTRDRASTGELFF
>TRBV7-2
CASSPPVSGRADGELFF
>TRBV25-1
CASSQTGGNQPQHF
>TRBV7-3
CASSLAATDTQYF
>TRBV10-3
CAIRGGTGVAYEQYF
>TRBV6-1
CASSDRTGYEFF
>TRBV10-2
CASSDLDRGYEQYF
>TRBV9
CASSVGTGFGQPQHF
>TRBV28
CASRPPGDQPQHF
>TRBV6-5
CASSYDPTWSYNEQFF
>TRBV11-2
CASSISGTPVQYF
>TRBV7-9
CASSLRVVHNEQFF
>TRBV2
CASSEGSNYGYTF
>TRBV6-5
CASSYAPSGRADTQYF
>TRBV3-1/TRBV3-2
CASTSGLAGGTGANVLTF
>TRBV30
CAWSVRGQRSEKLFF
>TRBV6-6
CASSPETSGGPTDTQYF
>TRBV5-1
CASSTGTSGSTQYF
>TRBV9
CASSVQGGTYEQYF
>TRBV21-1
CASSKMGLPRSYEQYF
>TRBV14
CASSLFIADTQYF
>TRBV9
CASSVDIRREVNSEQFF
>TRBV18
CASSPPTQETQYF
>TRBV6-5
CASRDRRLSTQYF
>TRBV28
CASSITGKSSYEQYF
>TRBV5-6
CASSLRDRVREQYF
>TRBV27
CASSLVTSGQETQYF
>TRBV5-1
CASSLAGDPYEQYF
>TRBV21-1
CARLYRPYSSPLHF
>TRBV29-1
CSVRGGDSYNEQFF